By sample fraction, the clone carrying this T cell receptor (beta chain) is medium-sized. Its target is unknown. The PCR employed 60 Vbeta primers together with 13 Jbeta primers. TCRdb's table, derived via immunoSEQ multiplex PCR, lists solely in-frame clones and lacks some. The data show around 180,000 clones, 80% seen once. This sample is part of a study of cytomegalovirus exposure and HLA in healthy donors. The study, taken as a whole, reports: An assumption of roughly uniform sequencing depth across donors underlay the presence/absence analyses.

The CDR3 has 15 amino acids. The germline V gene has CDR1 MRHNA and CDR2 SNTAGT. The germline V and J ends were trimmed by 0 bases and 6 bases, with 15 bases remaining between them. The sequence came from a man aged 25-45 years in good health and CMV-seropositive. Sequencing used PBMCs. This chain uses TRBV6-4 with TRBJ2-7, with D perhaps TRBD1 (5 bases). The CDR3 region has the DNA TGTGCCAGCAGTGACTCGTTCAGGGCTCAGGGCGAGCAGTACTTC. This sequence encodes CASSDSFRAQGEQYF.